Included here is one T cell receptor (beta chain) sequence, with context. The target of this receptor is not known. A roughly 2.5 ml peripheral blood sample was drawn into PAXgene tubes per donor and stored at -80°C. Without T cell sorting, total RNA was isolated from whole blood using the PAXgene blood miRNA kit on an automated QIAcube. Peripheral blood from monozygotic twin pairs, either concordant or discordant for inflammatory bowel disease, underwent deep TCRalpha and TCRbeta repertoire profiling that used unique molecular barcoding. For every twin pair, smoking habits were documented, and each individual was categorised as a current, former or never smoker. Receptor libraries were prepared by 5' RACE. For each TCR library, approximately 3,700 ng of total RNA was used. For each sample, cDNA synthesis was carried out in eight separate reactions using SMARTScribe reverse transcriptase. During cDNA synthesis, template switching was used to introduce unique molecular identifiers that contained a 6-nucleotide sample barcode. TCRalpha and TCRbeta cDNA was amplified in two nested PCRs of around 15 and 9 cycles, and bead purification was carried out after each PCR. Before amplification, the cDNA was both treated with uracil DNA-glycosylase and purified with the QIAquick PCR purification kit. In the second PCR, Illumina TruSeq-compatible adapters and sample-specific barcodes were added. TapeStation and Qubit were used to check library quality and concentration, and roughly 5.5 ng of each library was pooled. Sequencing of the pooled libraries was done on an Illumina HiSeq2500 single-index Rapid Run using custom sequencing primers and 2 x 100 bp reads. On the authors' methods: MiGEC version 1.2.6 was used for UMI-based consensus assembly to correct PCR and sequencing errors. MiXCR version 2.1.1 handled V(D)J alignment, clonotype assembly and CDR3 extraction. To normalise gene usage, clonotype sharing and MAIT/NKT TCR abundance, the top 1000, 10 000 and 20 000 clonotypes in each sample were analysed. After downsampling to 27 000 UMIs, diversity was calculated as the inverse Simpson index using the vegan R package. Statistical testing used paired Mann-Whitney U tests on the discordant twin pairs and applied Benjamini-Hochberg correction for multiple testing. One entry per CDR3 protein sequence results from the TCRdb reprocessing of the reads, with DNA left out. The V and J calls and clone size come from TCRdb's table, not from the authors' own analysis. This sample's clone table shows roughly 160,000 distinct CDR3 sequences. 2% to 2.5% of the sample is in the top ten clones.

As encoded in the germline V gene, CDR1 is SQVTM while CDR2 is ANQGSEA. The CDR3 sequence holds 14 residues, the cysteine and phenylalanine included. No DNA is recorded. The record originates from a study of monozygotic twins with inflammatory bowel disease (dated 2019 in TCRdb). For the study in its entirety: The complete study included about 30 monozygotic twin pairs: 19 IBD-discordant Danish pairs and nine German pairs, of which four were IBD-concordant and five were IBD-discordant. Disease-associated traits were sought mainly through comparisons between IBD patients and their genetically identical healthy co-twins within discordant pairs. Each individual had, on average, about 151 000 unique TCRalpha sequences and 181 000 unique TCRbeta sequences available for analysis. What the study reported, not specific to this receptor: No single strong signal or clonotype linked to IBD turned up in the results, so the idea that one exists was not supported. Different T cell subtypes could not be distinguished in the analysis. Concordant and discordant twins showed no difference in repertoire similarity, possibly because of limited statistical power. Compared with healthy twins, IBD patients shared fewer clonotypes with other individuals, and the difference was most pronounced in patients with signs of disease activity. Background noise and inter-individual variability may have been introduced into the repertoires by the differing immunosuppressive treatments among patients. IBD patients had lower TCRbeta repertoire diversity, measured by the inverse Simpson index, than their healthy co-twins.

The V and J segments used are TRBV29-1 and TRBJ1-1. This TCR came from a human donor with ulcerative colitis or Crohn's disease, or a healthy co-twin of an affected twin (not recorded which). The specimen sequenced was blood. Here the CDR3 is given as CSVAPGLRVNEAFF.